Listed below are T cell receptor beta chains from one sample, sequenced in a study of cytomegalovirus exposure and HLA in healthy donors. This table comes from immunoSEQ multiplex PCR, and its TCRdb copy is limited to in-frame clones, with some not included. The table lists about 180,000 clones, about 89% of them singletons. Material for sequencing was PBMCs. The receptors here all came from a man in his late teens or twenties in good health and CMV-seropositive. The CDR3 runs from the conserved cysteine through the conserved F or W. The order of the fields is D gene, V gene, CDR3 protein. A D gene is named only where the DNA matches it firmly.

D: TRBD1; V: TRBV11-2; CDR3: CASSFRTGAIATNEKLFF
D: NA; V: TRBV29-1; CDR3: CSADLIGYTF
D: TRBD1; V: TRBV7-6; CDR3: CASSQGQGREKLFF
D: NA; V: TRBV5-6; CDR3: CASTKASYNEQFF
D: TRBD1; V: TRBV28; CDR3: CASTPDRGLSYGYTF
D: TRBD1; V: TRBV30; CDR3: CAWSSQGNEKLFF
D: NA; V: TRBV4-3; CDR3: CASSPTVFNYGYTF
D: NA; V: TRBV4-3; CDR3: CASSQGQHYEQYF
D: TRBD1; V: TRBV7-7; CDR3: CASSSGTGTYEQYF
D: TRBD2; V: TRBV12-5; CDR3: CASGLASGGTDTQYF
D: TRBD1; V: TRBV7-2; CDR3: CASSPLRPGTEKGYTF
D: TRBD1; V: TRBV10-3; CDR3: CAISDTGANYGYTF
D: TRBD2; V: TRBV28; CDR3: CASSLFPSGVTDTQYF
D: NA; V: TRBV2; CDR3: CASRVTISTDTQYF
D: TRBD1; V: TRBV27; CDR3: CASSFGQGNQETQYF
D: TRBD2; V: TRBV19; CDR3: CASSIGGGVREQYF